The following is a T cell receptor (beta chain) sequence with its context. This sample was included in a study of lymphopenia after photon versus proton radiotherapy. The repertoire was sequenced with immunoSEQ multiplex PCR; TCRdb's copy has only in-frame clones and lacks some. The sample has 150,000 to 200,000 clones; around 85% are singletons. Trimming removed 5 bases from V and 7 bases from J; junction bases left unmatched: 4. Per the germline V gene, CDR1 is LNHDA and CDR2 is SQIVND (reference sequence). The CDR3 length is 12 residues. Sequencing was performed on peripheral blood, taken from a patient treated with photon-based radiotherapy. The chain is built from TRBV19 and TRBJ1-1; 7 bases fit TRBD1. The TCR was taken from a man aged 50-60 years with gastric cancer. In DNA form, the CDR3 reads TGTGCCAGTAGTGCCGGGACAGTTGAAGCTTTCTTT. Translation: CASSAGTVEAFF.